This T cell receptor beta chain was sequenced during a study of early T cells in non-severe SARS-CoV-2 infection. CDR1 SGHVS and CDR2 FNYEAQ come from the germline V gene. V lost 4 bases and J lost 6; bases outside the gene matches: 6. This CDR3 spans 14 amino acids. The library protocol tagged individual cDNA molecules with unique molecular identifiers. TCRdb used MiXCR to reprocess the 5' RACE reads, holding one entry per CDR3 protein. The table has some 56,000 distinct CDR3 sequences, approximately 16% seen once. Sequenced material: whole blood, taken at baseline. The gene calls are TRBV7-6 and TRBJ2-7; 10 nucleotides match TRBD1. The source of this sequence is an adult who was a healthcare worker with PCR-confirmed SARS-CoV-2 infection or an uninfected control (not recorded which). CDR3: CASSWDRGWSEQYF. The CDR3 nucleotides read TGTGCCAGCAGCTGGGACAGGGGATGGAGCGAGCAGTACTTC.